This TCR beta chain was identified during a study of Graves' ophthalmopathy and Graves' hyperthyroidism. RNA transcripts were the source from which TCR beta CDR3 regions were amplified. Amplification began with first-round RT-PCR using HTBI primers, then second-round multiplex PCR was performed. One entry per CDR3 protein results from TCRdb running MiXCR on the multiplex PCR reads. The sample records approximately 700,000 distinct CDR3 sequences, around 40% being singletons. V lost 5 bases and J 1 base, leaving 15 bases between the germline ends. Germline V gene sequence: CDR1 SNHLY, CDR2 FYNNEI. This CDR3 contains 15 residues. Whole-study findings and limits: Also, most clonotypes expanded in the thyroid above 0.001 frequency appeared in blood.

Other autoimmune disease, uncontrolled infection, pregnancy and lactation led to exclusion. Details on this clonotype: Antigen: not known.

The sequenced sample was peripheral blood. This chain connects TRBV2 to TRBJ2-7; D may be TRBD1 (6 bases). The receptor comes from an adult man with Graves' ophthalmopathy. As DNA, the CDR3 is TGTGCCAGCAGTTTCCGGACAGTTCAATCCTACGAGCAGTACTTC. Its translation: CASSFRTVQSYEQYF.